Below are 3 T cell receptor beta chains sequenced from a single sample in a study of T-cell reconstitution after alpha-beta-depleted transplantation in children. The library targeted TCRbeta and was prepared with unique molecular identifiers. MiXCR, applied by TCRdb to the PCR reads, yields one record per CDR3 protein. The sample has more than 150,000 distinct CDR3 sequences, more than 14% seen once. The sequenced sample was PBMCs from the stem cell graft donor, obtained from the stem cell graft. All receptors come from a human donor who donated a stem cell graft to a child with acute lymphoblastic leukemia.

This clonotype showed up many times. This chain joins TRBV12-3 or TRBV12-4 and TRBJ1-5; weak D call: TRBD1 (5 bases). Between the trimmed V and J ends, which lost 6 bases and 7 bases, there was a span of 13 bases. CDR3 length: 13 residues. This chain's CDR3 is CASSPVGGQPQHF. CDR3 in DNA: TGTGCCAGCAGCCCCGTGGGGGGACAGCCCCAGCATTTT.

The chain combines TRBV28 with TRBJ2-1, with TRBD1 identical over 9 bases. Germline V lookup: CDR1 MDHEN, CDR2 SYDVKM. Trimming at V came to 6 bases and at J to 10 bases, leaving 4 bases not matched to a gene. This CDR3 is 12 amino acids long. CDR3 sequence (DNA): TGTGCCAGCAGCGAAGGACAGGGGGAGCAGTTCTTC. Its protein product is CASSEGQGEQFF.

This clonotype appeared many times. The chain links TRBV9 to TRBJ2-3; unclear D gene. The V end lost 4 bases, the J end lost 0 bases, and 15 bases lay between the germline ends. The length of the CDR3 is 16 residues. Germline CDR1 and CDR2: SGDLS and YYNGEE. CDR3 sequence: CASSPTKAGSTDTQYF. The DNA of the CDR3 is TGTGCCAGCAGCCCTACCAAAGCCGGTAGCACAGATACGCAGTATTTT. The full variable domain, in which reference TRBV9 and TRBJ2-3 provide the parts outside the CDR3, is DSGVTQTPKHLITATGQRVTLRCSPRSGDLSVYWYQQSLDQGLQFLIQYYNGEERAKGNILERFSAQQFPDLHSELNLSSLELGDSALYFCASSPTKAGSTDTQYFGPGTRLTVL.